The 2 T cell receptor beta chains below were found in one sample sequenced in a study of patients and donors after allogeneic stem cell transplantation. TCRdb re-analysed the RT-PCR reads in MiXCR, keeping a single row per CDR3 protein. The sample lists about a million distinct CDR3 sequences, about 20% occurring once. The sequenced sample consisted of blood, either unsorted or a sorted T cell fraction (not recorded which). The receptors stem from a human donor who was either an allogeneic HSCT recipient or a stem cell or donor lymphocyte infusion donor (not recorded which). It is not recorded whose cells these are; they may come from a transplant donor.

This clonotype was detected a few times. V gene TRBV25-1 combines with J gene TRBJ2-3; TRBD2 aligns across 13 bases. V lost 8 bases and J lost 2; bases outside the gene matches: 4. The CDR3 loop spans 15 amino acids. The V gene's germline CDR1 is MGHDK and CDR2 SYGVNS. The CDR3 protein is CASATSGGLTDTQYF. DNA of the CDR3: TGTGCCAGCGCGACTAGCGGGGGGCTCACAGATACGCAGTATTTT.

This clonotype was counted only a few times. The DNA of the CDR3 is TGTGCCAGTAGGGGACTAGCGGGAGGCGAGCAGTACTTC. Protein sequence: CASRGLAGGEQYF. The chain recombines TRBV19 with TRBJ2-7; 15 bases line up with TRBD2. V lost 6 bases, J lost 6 bases, and 0 bases stayed unmatched. This CDR3 region has 13 residues. Germline-derived CDR1 and CDR2 are LNHDA and SQIVND (reference sequence).